Detailed here is one T cell receptor beta chain. TCRdb's copy holds only in-frame clones and misses some; the assay was immunoSEQ multiplex PCR. The sample has a few hundred thousand clones, over 65% seen once. This entry comes from a study of blood T cell repertoires in COVID-19. This CDR3 comprises 14 residues. The germline gives CDR1 SGHAT, CDR2 FQNNGV. V lost 4 bases, J lost 7 bases, and 14 bases lay in between. This clonotype originated in a human donor with acute or convalescent COVID-19. The donor label of this sample is uncertain. Sequences were obtained from peripheral blood. This chain connects TRBV11-2 to TRBJ1-3; tentative D call: TRBD1 (5 bases). This CDR3 reads CASSYPGNRNTIYF. The CDR3 region has the DNA TGTGCCAGCAGCTACCCAGGGAATAGGAACACCATATATTTT.